This TCR beta chain appears in the sequencing data of a study of blood T cell repertoires in COVID-19. Study information: The cDNA or gDNA used as material had been derived from T cells, B-cell-depleted T cells, or PBMCs.

Only in-frame clones appear in the TCRdb table, and some are missing; sequencing was by immunoSEQ multiplex PCR. Altogether around 200,000 clones are present, around nine tenths being singletons, with the ten largest covering just under 0.9%. There are 17 residues in the CDR3. Sequenced input: peripheral blood. The clonotype comes from a woman younger than 30 who had recovered from COVID-19. This rearrangement joins TRBV12-2 to TRBJ2-7; the table calls TRBD1, which could not be checked here. TRBV12-2 represents a pseudogene. CDR3 in amino acids: CASRLTQGSKTPYEQYV. As DNA, the CDR3 is TGTGCAAGTCGCTTAACACAGGGCAGCAAGACTCCCTACGAGCAGTACGTC.